The rows below give T cell receptor beta chains drawn from one sample of a study of control samples from healthy donors and cancer patients. Sequencing was performed with immunoSEQ multiplex PCR; in TCRdb, only in-frame clones are kept and a portion is missing. The data contain around 100,000 clones, around 89% of them seen just once; the ten biggest clones take up approximately 8.3%. Sequencing used blood. The receptors were sampled from a man aged 30-40 years in good health. CDR3s include the opening cysteine and the closing phenylalanine or tryptophan. Each record gives: J gene, clone size, D gene, V gene, CDR3 protein, CDR3 DNA. The D gene is left open where the match is weak. A clone size is listed for some rows: how often the clone was seen (once, few, many), or a class if it is expanded.

j_call: TRBJ2-7
clone_size: .
d_call: .
v_call: TRBV5-1
cdr3_aa: CASSLGLQYDEQYF
cdr3_nt: TGCGCCAGCAGCTTGGGACTGCAATACGACGAGCAGTACTTC

j_call: TRBJ1-2
clone_size: .
d_call: .
v_call: TRBV10-3
cdr3_aa: CAISEGTGIYGYTF
cdr3_nt: TGTGCCATCAGTGAGGGAACAGGGATCTATGGCTACACCTTC

j_call: TRBJ2-6
clone_size: .
d_call: .
v_call: TRBV9
cdr3_aa: CASSVSGANVLTF
cdr3_nt: TGTGCCAGCAGCGTCTCTGGGGCCAACGTCCTGACTTTC

j_call: TRBJ2-5
clone_size: .
d_call: .
v_call: TRBV19
cdr3_aa: CASYKGGEAQYF
cdr3_nt: TGTGCCAGTTATAAGGGAGGAGAAGCCCAGTACTTC

j_call: TRBJ2-3
clone_size: .
d_call: .
v_call: TRBV9
cdr3_aa: CASRVRGEADTQYF
cdr3_nt: TGTGCCAGCAGAGTTAGGGGGGAGGCAGATACGCAGTATTTT

j_call: TRBJ2-7
clone_size: .
d_call: .
v_call: TRBV4-3
cdr3_aa: CASSQDLGGYEQYF
cdr3_nt: TGCGCCAGCAGCCAAGATCTGGGGGGCTACGAGCAGTACTTC

j_call: TRBJ1-5
clone_size: .
d_call: .
v_call: TRBV7-8
cdr3_aa: CARGTQGSNQPQHF
cdr3_nt: TGTGCCAGGGGAACACAGGGTAGCAATCAGCCCCAGCATTTT

j_call: TRBJ2-2
clone_size: .
d_call: TRBD1
v_call: TRBV19
cdr3_aa: CASSIDRDRPRGGELFF
cdr3_nt: TGTGCCAGTAGTATAGACAGGGACAGGCCGAGGGGCGGGGAGCTGTTTTTT

j_call: TRBJ1-6
clone_size: .
d_call: TRBD1
v_call: TRBV14
cdr3_aa: CASSQAGTGSSPLHF
cdr3_nt: TGTGCCAGCAGCCAAGCGGGGACAGGGTCATCACCCCTCCACTTT

j_call: TRBJ1-2
clone_size: .
d_call: .
v_call: TRBV14
cdr3_aa: CASSQERNRAGYTF
cdr3_nt: TGTGCCAGCAGCCAAGAACGGAACAGGGCTGGCTACACCTTC

j_call: TRBJ1-6
clone_size: .
d_call: .
v_call: TRBV28
cdr3_aa: CASSLTAGRVSPLHF
cdr3_nt: TGTGCCAGCAGTTTAACTGCCGGACGGGTTTCACCCCTCCACTTT

j_call: TRBJ1-1
clone_size: .
d_call: .
v_call: TRBV5-5
cdr3_aa: CASSSWGGYEAFF
cdr3_nt: TGTGCCAGCAGCTCCTGGGGGGGCTACGAAGCTTTCTTT

j_call: TRBJ2-3
clone_size: .
d_call: .
v_call: TRBV10-3
cdr3_aa: CAIAKGGQHGDTQYF
cdr3_nt: TGTGCCATCGCAAAAGGAGGACAACACGGAGATACGCAGTATTTT

j_call: TRBJ1-6
clone_size: .
d_call: .
v_call: TRBV11-2
cdr3_aa: CASSLVSSYNSPLHF
cdr3_nt: TGTGCCAGCAGCTTAGTGAGCTCCTATAATTCACCCCTCCACTTT

j_call: TRBJ2-1
clone_size: .
d_call: .
v_call: TRBV18
cdr3_aa: CASSVQGPPYNEQFF
cdr3_nt: TGTGCCAGCTCAGTTCAGGGGCCGCCATACAATGAGCAGTTCTTC

j_call: TRBJ1-1
clone_size: .
d_call: .
v_call: TRBV29-1
cdr3_aa: CSVLRLGAEAFF
cdr3_nt: TGCAGCGTCCTCAGGCTTGGTGCTGAAGCTTTCTTT

j_call: TRBJ1-1
clone_size: .
d_call: .
v_call: TRBV3-1/TRBV3-2
cdr3_aa: CASSLLIDWLTGTEAFF
cdr3_nt: TGTGCCAGCAGCCTATTAATAGACTGGTTGACGGGCACTGAAGCTTTCTTT

j_call: TRBJ2-3
clone_size: .
d_call: .
v_call: TRBV18
cdr3_aa: CASSPGTLNTDTQYF
cdr3_nt: TGTGCCAGCTCACCCGGGACACTTAACACAGATACGCAGTATTTT

j_call: TRBJ2-4
clone_size: .
d_call: .
v_call: TRBV5-4
cdr3_aa: CASSPEGSKNIQYF
cdr3_nt: TGTGCCAGCAGCCCGGAGGGATCCAAAAACATTCAGTACTTC

j_call: TRBJ1-6
clone_size: once
d_call: .
v_call: TRBV27
cdr3_aa: CASSPFKNSPLHF
cdr3_nt: TGTGCCAGCAGCCCTTTTAAGAATTCACCCCTCCACTTT

j_call: TRBJ1-1
clone_size: .
d_call: TRBD1
v_call: TRBV19
cdr3_aa: CASSRTGENTEAFF
cdr3_nt: TGTGCCAGTAGTAGGACAGGAGAGAACACTGAAGCTTTCTTT

j_call: TRBJ1-1
clone_size: .
d_call: .
v_call: TRBV5-5
cdr3_aa: CASSLLTGSEAFF
cdr3_nt: TGTGCCAGCAGCCTTCTCACTGGGAGTGAAGCTTTCTTT

j_call: TRBJ1-5
clone_size: .
d_call: .
v_call: TRBV28
cdr3_aa: CASRAGFGNQPQHF
cdr3_nt: TGTGCCAGCAGAGCAGGGTTCGGAAATCAGCCCCAGCATTTT

j_call: TRBJ1-1
clone_size: .
d_call: .
v_call: TRBV5-1
cdr3_aa: CASSPRTDQTEAFF
cdr3_nt: TGCGCCAGCAGCCCTAGGACAGATCAAACTGAAGCTTTCTTT

j_call: TRBJ1-5
clone_size: .
d_call: .
v_call: TRBV5-6
cdr3_aa: CASSLLQGQQPQHF
cdr3_nt: TGTGCCAGCAGCTTGCTGCAGGGGCAACAGCCCCAGCATTTT

j_call: TRBJ1-1
clone_size: .
d_call: .
v_call: TRBV5-4
cdr3_aa: CASSLDSRGSKAFF
cdr3_nt: TGTGCCAGCAGCTTGGATAGTCGGGGGAGTAAAGCTTTCTTT

j_call: TRBJ1-5
clone_size: few
d_call: .
v_call: TRBV2
cdr3_aa: CASSELGVESQPQHF
cdr3_nt: TGTGCCAGCAGTGAATTGGGCGTGGAATCTCAGCCCCAGCATTTT

j_call: TRBJ2-7
clone_size: .
d_call: TRBD2
v_call: TRBV27
cdr3_aa: CASSLIPGTSGAYEQYF
cdr3_nt: TGTGCCAGCAGTTTGATCCCTGGGACTAGCGGGGCCTACGAGCAGTACTTC

j_call: TRBJ1-5
clone_size: few
d_call: .
v_call: TRBV5-1
cdr3_aa: CASSLEGYSNQPQHF
cdr3_nt: TGCGCCAGCAGCTTAGAGGGTTATAGCAATCAGCCCCAGCATTTT

j_call: TRBJ2-1
clone_size: .
d_call: .
v_call: TRBV27
cdr3_aa: CASSQDRNNEQFF
cdr3_nt: TGTGCCAGCAGCCAAGACAGGAACAATGAGCAGTTCTTC

j_call: TRBJ1-1
clone_size: .
d_call: TRBD1
v_call: TRBV5-1
cdr3_aa: CASTKGDSNTEAFF
cdr3_nt: TGCGCCAGCACCAAGGGGGACAGCAACACTGAAGCTTTCTTT

j_call: TRBJ1-1
clone_size: few
d_call: TRBD1
v_call: TRBV10-2
cdr3_aa: CASSQGQGALNTEAFF
cdr3_nt: TGCGCCAGCAGCCAAGGACAGGGGGCCCTTAACACTGAAGCTTTCTTT

j_call: TRBJ1-2
clone_size: .
d_call: .
v_call: TRBV6-9
cdr3_aa: CASSSIRPPVGGGVCYGYTF
cdr3_nt: TGTGCCAGCAGTTCAATTCGGCCCCCCGTCGGCGGGGGAGTTTGCTATGGCTACACCTTC

j_call: TRBJ2-2
clone_size: .
d_call: TRBD2
v_call: TRBV2
cdr3_aa: CASSVRSGSGGELFF
cdr3_nt: TGTGCCAGCAGTGTCCGAAGCGGGAGTGGAGGGGAGCTGTTTTTT

j_call: TRBJ1-3
clone_size: .
d_call: .
v_call: TRBV15
cdr3_aa: CATSRAPINTGNTIYF
cdr3_nt: TGTGCCACCAGCCGTGCCCCGATTAATACCGGAAACACCATATATTTT

j_call: TRBJ2-3
clone_size: .
d_call: .
v_call: TRBV7-9
cdr3_aa: CASSLGTVYTQYF
cdr3_nt: TGTGCCAGCAGCCTCGGGACTGTATATACGCAGTATTTT

j_call: TRBJ2-3
clone_size: .
d_call: .
v_call: TRBV11-3
cdr3_aa: CASSSDGRQYF
cdr3_nt: TGTGCCAGCAGCTCAGACGGGAGGCAGTATTTT

j_call: TRBJ2-4
clone_size: once
d_call: .
v_call: TRBV9
cdr3_aa: CASSVGSRGPGIQYF
cdr3_nt: TGTGCCAGCAGCGTAGGTTCCAGGGGCCCAGGCATTCAGTACTTC

j_call: TRBJ2-6
clone_size: .
d_call: .
v_call: TRBV5-4
cdr3_aa: CASSLVRSGANVLTF
cdr3_nt: TGTGCCAGCAGCTTGGTGCGGTCTGGGGCCAACGTCCTGACTTTC

j_call: TRBJ2-6
clone_size: .
d_call: .
v_call: TRBV27
cdr3_aa: CASRGRQATTGANVLTF
cdr3_nt: TGTGCCAGCAGGGGACGACAGGCAACCACTGGGGCCAACGTCCTGACTTTC

j_call: TRBJ1-1
clone_size: few
d_call: TRBD1
v_call: TRBV19
cdr3_aa: CASSGRQGPNTYTEAFF
cdr3_nt: TGTGCCAGTAGTGGGAGACAGGGCCCGAATACTTACACTGAAGCTTTCTTT

j_call: TRBJ2-2
clone_size: .
d_call: .
v_call: TRBV5-4
cdr3_aa: CASSPPEPGELFF
cdr3_nt: TGTGCCAGCAGCCCCCCCGAGCCCGGGGAGCTGTTTTTT

j_call: TRBJ2-7
clone_size: .
d_call: TRBD2
v_call: TRBV4-1
cdr3_aa: CASSQGLALMGEQYF
cdr3_nt: TGCGCCAGCAGCCAAGGACTAGCGTTAATGGGCGAGCAGTACTTC

j_call: TRBJ1-2
clone_size: .
d_call: .
v_call: TRBV14
cdr3_aa: CASSQGLVQYTF
cdr3_nt: TGTGCCAGCAGCCAGGGATTGGTTCAGTACACCTTC

j_call: TRBJ2-3
clone_size: once
d_call: TRBD2
v_call: TRBV5-1
cdr3_aa: CASSTNLGLAGGPWGDTQYF
cdr3_nt: TGCGCCAGCAGCACAAACTTAGGACTAGCGGGAGGGCCGTGGGGAGATACGCAGTATTTT

j_call: TRBJ2-5
clone_size: .
d_call: TRBD1
v_call: TRBV7-2
cdr3_aa: CASSFYGQAETQYF
cdr3_nt: TGTGCCAGCAGCTTTTATGGACAGGCAGAGACCCAGTACTTC

j_call: TRBJ1-5
clone_size: .
d_call: .
v_call: TRBV19
cdr3_aa: CASSIQGIGQPQHF
cdr3_nt: TGTGCCAGTAGTATACAGGGCATCGGGCAGCCCCAGCATTTT

j_call: TRBJ1-5
clone_size: few
d_call: TRBD1
v_call: TRBV6-6
cdr3_aa: CASRGTGQSQPQHF
cdr3_nt: TGTGCCAGCAGGGGGACAGGGCAAAGTCAGCCCCAGCATTTT

j_call: TRBJ2-5
clone_size: once
d_call: TRBD2
v_call: TRBV4-1
cdr3_aa: CASSQEAGGIRETQYF
cdr3_nt: TGCGCCAGCAGCCAAGAGGCCGGGGGGATTCGAGAGACCCAGTACTTC

j_call: TRBJ1-1
clone_size: .
d_call: .
v_call: TRBV18
cdr3_aa: CASVGQENTEAFF
cdr3_nt: TGTGCCAGTGTGGGACAAGAGAACACTGAAGCTTTCTTT

j_call: TRBJ1-3
clone_size: .
d_call: TRBD1
v_call: TRBV4-3
cdr3_aa: CASSQETGAPGHSGNTIYF
cdr3_nt: TGCGCCAGCAGCCAAGAAACAGGGGCCCCGGGGCACTCTGGAAACACCATATATTTT

j_call: TRBJ1-5
clone_size: .
d_call: .
v_call: TRBV7-8
cdr3_aa: CASSGTLGGGNQPQHF
cdr3_nt: TGTGCCAGCAGCGGGACCCTCGGGGGTGGCAATCAGCCCCAGCATTTT

j_call: TRBJ2-5
clone_size: .
d_call: TRBD1
v_call: TRBV19
cdr3_aa: CASSSHPGTGGQETQYF
cdr3_nt: TGTGCCAGTAGTAGCCATCCCGGGACAGGGGGACAAGAGACCCAGTACTTC

j_call: TRBJ2-7
clone_size: .
d_call: .
v_call: TRBV2
cdr3_aa: CASRERVLTYEQYF
cdr3_nt: TGTGCCAGCAGGGAGCGGGTGTTAACCTACGAGCAGTACTTC

j_call: TRBJ2-3
clone_size: .
d_call: .
v_call: TRBV27
cdr3_aa: CASSGRDTQYF
cdr3_nt: TGTGCCAGCAGTGGTCGAGATACGCAGTATTTT